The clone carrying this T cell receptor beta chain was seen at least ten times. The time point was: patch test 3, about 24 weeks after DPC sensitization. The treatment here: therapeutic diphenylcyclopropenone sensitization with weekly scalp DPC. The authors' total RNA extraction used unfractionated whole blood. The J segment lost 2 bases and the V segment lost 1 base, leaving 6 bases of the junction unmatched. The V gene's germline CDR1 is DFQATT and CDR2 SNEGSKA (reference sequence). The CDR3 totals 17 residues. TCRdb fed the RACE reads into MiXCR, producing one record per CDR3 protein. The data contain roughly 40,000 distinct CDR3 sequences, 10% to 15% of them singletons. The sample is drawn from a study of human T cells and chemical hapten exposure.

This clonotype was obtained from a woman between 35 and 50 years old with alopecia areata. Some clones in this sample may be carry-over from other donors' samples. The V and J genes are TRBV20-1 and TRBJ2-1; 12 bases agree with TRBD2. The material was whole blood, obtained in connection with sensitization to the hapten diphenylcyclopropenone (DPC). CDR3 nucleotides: TGCAGTGCTAGAGTCCCTAGCGGGGGGGCTGCCTACAATGAGCAGTTCTTC. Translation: CSARVPSGGAAYNEQFF.